The 13 T cell receptor beta chains in this list originate from one sample, sequenced in a study of OX40 agonist ivuxolimab in advanced cancers. Sequencing was performed with immunoSEQ multiplex PCR; in TCRdb, only in-frame clones are kept and a portion is missing. The sample consists of about 18,000 clones, more than 70% of them appearing once. The sequencing used CD4+ or CD8+ T cells sorted from blood, collected in a trial of the OX40 agonist ivuxolimab. The receptors stem from an adult with an advanced solid tumor such as melanoma, head and neck, liver or kidney cancer.

The chain links TRBV6-6 to TRBJ2-7; perhaps TRBD1 as D (6 bases). The CDR3 has 13 amino acids. V was shortened by 2 bases and J by 6 bases, with 11 bases between the two germline ends. CDR1 and CDR2 from the germline V gene are MNHNY and SVGAGI (reference sequence). As DNA, the CDR3 is TGTGCCAGCAGTTACGGGACACCTCTCGAGCAGTACTTC. This codes for CASSYGTPLEQYF.

The rearrangement uses TRBV5-6 and TRBJ2-1; 11 nucleotides agree with TRBD1. Germline CDR1 is SGHDT and CDR2 is YYEEEE. This CDR3 is 17 amino acids long. The trim removed 1 base at V and 6 bases at J, leaving 9 bases unmatched. CDR3 DNA: TGTGCCAGCAGCTTGTGGGTTTGGGACAGGGGGGGCAATGAGCAGTTCTTC. Translated, it gives CASSLWVWDRGGNEQFF. The variable domain in full, completed from reference TRBV5-6 and TRBJ2-1, reads DAGVTQSPTHLIKTRGQQVTLRCSPKSGHDTVSWYQQALGQGPQFIFQYYEEEERQRGNFPDRFSGHQFPNYSSELNVNALLLGDSALYLCASSLWVWDRGGNEQFFGPGTRLTVL.

The chain links TRBV19 to TRBJ2-1; D is perhaps TRBD1 (6 bases). Germline V lookup: CDR1 LNHDA, CDR2 SQIVND (reference sequence). The CDR3 contains 15 residues. The germline V and J ends were trimmed by 9 bases and 8 bases, with 23 bases remaining between them. The CDR3 DNA reads TGTGCCAGCACCAAAACGGACAGTTATAGGGATGAGCAGTTCTTC. Protein: CASTKTDSYRDEQFF. The complete variable domain, with remaining parts taken from reference TRBV19 and TRBJ2-1, reads DGGITQSPKYLFRKEGQNVTLSCEQNLNHDAMYWYRQDPGQGLRLIYYSQIVNDFQKGDIAEGYSVSREKKESFPLTVTSAQKNPTAFYLCASTKTDSYRDEQFFGPGTRLTVL.

V gene TRBV5-1 combines with J gene TRBJ2-5; unclear D gene. The J call may be faulty, since TRBJ2-7 better matches the DNA end. Germline CDR1 is SGHRS and CDR2 is YFSETQ. The CDR3 covers 12 residues. The CDR3 spells CASSPNRDEQYF. As DNA, the CDR3 is TGCGCCAGCAGTCCTAACCGAGACGAGCAGTACTTC.

CDR3 protein: CASSLSSGRGYEQYF. CDR3 sequence (DNA): TGTGCCAGCAGCTTGAGTAGCGGCAGGGGTTACGAGCAGTACTTC. This chain joins TRBV11-3 and TRBJ2-7; D may be TRBD1 or TRBD2 (6 bases each). The CDR3 loop spans 15 amino acids. V was clipped by 3 bases and J by 4 bases, with 16 bases between them. The germline CDR1 and CDR2 sequences are SGHNT and YENEEA.

This rearrangement joins TRBV7-8 to TRBJ2-7, with TRBD2 matching 9 bases. Looked up from germline, CDR1 is SGHVS and CDR2 is FQNEAQ. V shed 5 bases and J 7 bases; nucleotides not matched to a gene: 12. The CDR3 spans 15 residues. The CDR3 region has the DNA TGTGCCAGCAGCCCTCGGGGCGGGGGGGACAGAGAGCAGTACTTC. This sequence encodes CASSPRGGGDREQYF.

The rearrangement links TRBV7-9 to TRBJ2-2, with D maybe TRBD1 (6 bases). CDR3 length equals 15 residues. Germline CDR1 is SEHNR and CDR2 is FQNEAQ (reference sequence). V gave up 2 bases and J gave up 2 bases, with 9 bases separating them. The CDR3 bases are TGTGCCAGCAGCTTAACCGGGACAAACACCGGGGAGCTGTTTTTT. Amino acid sequence: CASSLTGTNTGELFF.

This clone was seen just once. V is TRBV28 and J is TRBJ1-4; 11 positions match TRBD1. The ends lost 6 bases at V and 6 bases at J; junction bases unmatched: 9. Per germline, CDR1 MDHEN and CDR2 SYDVKM. The CDR3 runs 16 residues. The CDR3 reads CASSPPGQGAYEKLFF. The CDR3 DNA follows: TGTGCCAGCAGCCCTCCCGGACAGGGGGCATATGAAAAACTGTTTTTT.

The chain joins TRBV4-1 to TRBJ1-1; TRBD1 matches at 8 bases. Germline V gene lookup returns CDR1 MGHRA and CDR2 YSYEKL. J gave up 6 bases and V 0 bases, and 9 bases lay outside the gene matches. The CDR3 extends over 16 amino acids. The CDR3 region is CASSQEFPGTGSEAFF. CDR3 DNA sequence: TGCGCCAGCAGCCAAGAGTTCCCCGGGACAGGCTCTGAAGCTTTCTTT.

This clone has only a few counts. The chain joins TRBV7-9 to TRBJ1-1; the D gene is possibly TRBD1 (5 bases). The germline V gene encodes CDR1 SEHNR and CDR2 FQNEAQ (reference sequence). V was cut by 5 bases and J by 3 bases, with 19 bases left in between. The CDR3 length is 16 residues. The CDR3 reads CASSPPPGLRDTEAFF. CDR3 DNA: TGTGCCAGCAGCCCGCCCCCAGGGTTGAGGGACACTGAAGCTTTCTTT.

J is TRBJ2-3 and V is TRBV9, with 8 bases identical to TRBD2. This CDR3 region has 17 residues. The V gene's germline CDR1 is SGDLS and CDR2 YYNGEE. Trimming at V came to 0 bases and at J to 2 bases, leaving 8 bases not matched to a gene. Written as DNA, the CDR3 is TGTGCCAGCAGCGTAGAAGGGGTAGCGGGGTACACAGATACGCAGTATTTT. Its protein is CASSVEGVAGYTDTQYF.

The chain links TRBV5-5 to TRBJ2-7, with 8 bases identical to TRBD2. With 0 bases clipped from V and 0 bases from J, the junction kept 2 bases outside the gene matches. The length of the CDR3 is 15 residues. The germline V gene has CDR1 SGHKS and CDR2 YYEKEE (reference sequence). The CDR3 protein is CASSLDSGNSYEQYF. The CDR3 region has the DNA TGTGCCAGCAGCTTGGATAGCGGGAACTCCTACGAGCAGTACTTC.

The gene calls are TRBV2 and TRBJ1-2, with D hard to call. The CDR3 totals 14 residues. Germline CDR1 is SNHLY and CDR2 is FYNNEI. The V and J ends lost 7 bases and 6 bases respectively, with 18 bases between them. CDR3 nucleotides: TGTGCCAGCACAATCCTACTCCGAGTCGATGGCTACACCTTC. Residues: CASTILLRVDGYTF.